Following are 32 T cell receptor beta chains from one sample sequenced in a study of T cell repertoires in cytomegalovirus infection. These receptors have no known antigen. TCRdb fed the reads into MiXCR, producing one record per CDR3 protein. The profile shows just under 500,000 distinct CDR3 sequences, 25% to 35% of them singletons. The source material was cultured PBMCs, sampled from culture after CMV antigen stimulation. These receptors were taken from a human donor in good health (CMV status not recorded). Some clones in this sample may be carry-over from other donors' samples.

The rearrangement uses TRBV5-5 and TRBJ1-5, with D uncertain. The CDR3 length is 15 residues. V was cut by 1 base and J by 1 base, with 9 bases left in between. CDR1 is SGHKS and CDR2 is YYEKEE in the germline V gene (reference sequence). The CDR3 here is CASSLRGISNQPQHF. The CDR3 region has the DNA TGTGCCAGCAGCTTGCGAGGAATAAGCAATCAGCCCCAGCATTTT.

Concerning this clonotype: This may arise from a read error, as a much more abundant clone is one base away. CDR3 bases: TGTGTCAGCAGCCCACTAGCGGGAGGGAACGAGCAGTACGTC. Translation: CVSSPLAGGNEQYV. The chain joins TRBV7-6 to TRBJ2-7, with 13 bases aligning to TRBD2. The germline V gene encodes CDR1 SGHVS and CDR2 FNYEAQ. There are 14 residues in the CDR3.

This clonotype was counted between two and nine times. CDR3 DNA sequence: TGTGCCATCAGTGGGGACAGGGCAGATCAGCCCCAGCATTTT. Translated: CAISGDRADQPQHF. The chain links TRBV10-3 to TRBJ1-5; 9 bases fit TRBD1. Looked up from germline, CDR1 is ENHRY and CDR2 is SYGVKD. Germline trimming cut 4 bases from V and 5 bases from J; bases unmatched to any gene: 3. The CDR3 has 14 residues.

Many counts were recorded for this clonotype. J is TRBJ1-2 and V is TRBV7-2, with TRBD1 identical over 8 bases. CDR1 and CDR2 from the germline V gene are SGHTA and FQGNSA. This CDR3 has 15 amino acids. Unmatched junction bases numbered 7, after V lost 3 bases and J lost 4 bases. In DNA, the CDR3 is TGTGCCAGCAGCTTGGCGGACAGGGAGTTCTATGGCTACACCTTC. The encoded protein is CASSLADREFYGYTF.

The chain joins TRBV18 to TRBJ2-1, with TRBD1 matching over 10 bases. Germline loops: CDR1 KGHSH, CDR2 LQKENI. The CDR3 covers 15 residues. V shed 6 bases, J shed 3 bases, and the junction held 5 bases outside the gene matches. CDR3: CASSRDRGLYNEQFF. The CDR3 DNA reads as TGTGCCAGCTCCCGGGACAGGGGACTCTACAATGAGCAGTTCTTC.

This clonotype was seen a few times. The chain recombines TRBV19 with TRBJ1-2, with D perhaps matching TRBD1 (5 bases). CDR1 LNHDA and CDR2 SQIVND come from the germline V gene (reference sequence). V lost 5 bases, J lost 9 bases, and 16 bases lay in between. This CDR3 is built from 13 residues. This chain's CDR3 is CASSFDSYDRYTF. DNA for the CDR3: TGTGCCAGTAGTTTTGACAGCTACGATCGCTACACCTTC.

This clonotype occurred many times. The chain links TRBV6-1 to TRBJ2-7, with 10 bases that match TRBD2. CDR3 length: 15 residues. From germline, CDR1 is MNHNS and CDR2 SASEGT. With V trimmed by 2 bases and J by 5 bases, 6 bases remained unmatched. In DNA form, the CDR3 reads TGTGCCAGCAGTGAACAGGCTAGCGGGAGACACGAGCAGTACTTC. Protein: CASSEQASGRHEQYF.

This clonotype occurred a few times. One end of the junction is discordant with germline, which a read error may explain. The genes are TRBV7-9 and TRBJ2-7, with 9 bases aligning to TRBD1. Germline assignment: CDR1 SEHNR and CDR2 FQNEAQ (reference sequence). The CDR3 contains 16 residues. DNA for the CDR3: TGTGCCACCAGCCCGGGACAGGGAATGTCATCCTACGAGCAGTACTTC. This translates into CATSPGQGMSSYEQYF.

This clonotype appeared a single time. The rearrangement links TRBV10-3 to TRBJ2-3; weak D call: TRBD2 (6 bases). The CDR3 has 15 residues. Germline CDR1 ENHRY, CDR2 SYGVKD. Trimming shortened V by 6 bases and J by 1 base, and 14 bases separated the two germline ends. This CDR3 reads CAIRGGGPGTDTQYF. The CDR3 DNA reads as TGTGCCATCAGAGGCGGAGGGCCGGGCACAGATACGCAGTATTTT.

The chain has TRBV30 and TRBJ2-7, with 9 bases aligning to TRBD2. Trimming removed 4 bases from V and 4 bases from J; junction bases left unmatched: 8. Germline assignment: CDR1 GTSNPN and CDR2 SVGIG (reference sequence). The CDR3 totals 14 residues. CDR3 sequence: CAWKGPSGNYEQYF. For the CDR3, the DNA is TGTGCCTGGAAAGGGCCTAGCGGGAATTACGAGCAGTACTTC.

The count of this clonotype is one. The V and J genes are TRBV20-1 and TRBJ2-1; TRBD2 aligns across 7 bases. This CDR3 contains 13 residues. Germline V gene sequence: CDR1 DFQATT, CDR2 SNEGSKA (reference sequence). The junction had 6 bases not matched to a gene; V was cut back by 6 bases and J by 4 bases. The CDR3 is CSAGGTKYNEQFF. The CDR3 DNA follows: TGCAGTGCGGGTGGGACTAAATACAATGAGCAGTTCTTC.

This clonotype was counted only a few times. V is TRBV28 and J is TRBJ2-7; perhaps TRBD2 as D (6 bases). The V end was cut by 6 bases, the J end by 4 bases, with 19 bases between. CDR1 and CDR2 from the germline V gene are MDHEN and SYDVKM. This CDR3 region has 15 residues. The CDR3 DNA reads as TGTGCCAGCAGACCAACCGGGACTGGGTTATACGAGCAGTACTTC. Residues: CASRPTGTGLYEQYF.

This clonotype was counted ten times or more. The chain joins TRBV7-8 to TRBJ2-7; TRBD1 aligns across 8 bases. This CDR3 has 17 amino acids. V shed 2 bases, J shed 6 bases, and the junction held 15 bases outside the gene matches. Germline CDR1 SGHVS, CDR2 FQNEAQ. CDR3 sequence: CASSLSWRRQGNGEQYV. DNA for the CDR3: TGTGCCAGCAGCTTAAGCTGGCGCCGACAGGGGAATGGCGAGCAGTACGTC.

This chain uses TRBV4-3 with TRBJ2-3, with 9 bases that match TRBD2. The trim removed 4 bases at V and 3 bases at J, leaving 5 bases unmatched. The CDR3 extends over 15 amino acids. From germline, CDR1 is LGHNA and CDR2 YSLEER. The CDR3 DNA follows: TGCGCCAGCAGCCGGGGGGCGGGAGGGACAGATACGCAGTATTTT. Translated: CASSRGAGGTDTQYF.

This clonotype was seen a few times. This chain's CDR3 is CASSLRLARTDTQYF. The CDR3 nucleotides read TGTGCCAGCAGCTTACGACTAGCGCGCACAGATACGCAGTATTTT. The chain couples TRBV7-2 to TRBJ2-3; 8 bases map to TRBD2. CDR3 size: 15 residues. CDR1 is SGHTA, CDR2 FQGNSA, per germline. The V segment lost 2 bases and the J segment 1 base; nucleotides outside the gene matches: 2.

The chain recombines TRBV2 with TRBJ2-4; perhaps TRBD1 as D (6 bases). CDR3 length: 12 amino acids. Germline loops: CDR1 SNHLY, CDR2 FYNNEI. V was pared by 10 bases and J by 5 bases, with 12 bases between. CDR3 region: CATNREENIQYF. CDR3 DNA sequence: TGTGCCACAAACAGGGAAGAAAACATTCAGTACTTC.

This clonotype came up a few times. This chain links TRBV11-2 with TRBJ1-6, with D possibly TRBD1 on 6 matching bases. With 6 bases removed from V and 6 bases from J, the gap between germline ends came to 15 bases. Germline V gene lookup returns CDR1 SGHAT and CDR2 FQNNGV. This CDR3 region has 15 residues. For the CDR3, the DNA is TGTGCCAGCAGTGCTGGGACAAGGACTAATTCACCCCTCCACTTT. Translation gives CASSAGTRTNSPLHF.

The chain combines TRBV7-9 with TRBJ1-1; no reliable D call. From germline, CDR1 is SEHNR and CDR2 FQNEAQ (reference sequence). V shed 1 base and J shed 8 bases, with 11 bases lying between them. This CDR3 region has 13 residues. As DNA, the CDR3 is TGTGCCAGCAGCTTAGTCAGAACGTCGGAAGCTTTCTTT. It codes for CASSLVRTSEAFF.

The CDR3 nucleotides read TGTGCCAGCAGCCCGTCCCGGGACAGAGCTAACTATGGCTACACCTTC. Translated, it gives CASSPSRDRANYGYTF. The gene calls are TRBV7-2 and TRBJ1-2, with 7 bases matching TRBD1. The CDR3 has 16 amino acids. Germline V lookup: CDR1 SGHTA, CDR2 FQGNSA. Losses at the gene ends were 5 bases for V and 0 bases for J; bases not matched to a gene: 9.

The chain combines TRBV20-1 with TRBJ1-3; 7 nucleotides match TRBD1. Trimming at V came to 4 bases and at J to 8 bases, leaving 14 bases not matched to a gene. This CDR3 is built from 15 residues. From germline, CDR1 is DFQATT and CDR2 SNEGSKA (reference sequence). As DNA, the CDR3 is TGCAGTGCTACGAGACGACAGGGTTTAGAGGACACCATATATTTT. It encodes CSATRRQGLEDTIYF.

The chain links TRBV3-1 to TRBJ2-1; possible D gene TRBD1, 6 bases. Between the trimmed V and J ends, which lost 5 bases and 6 bases, there was a span of 14 bases. CDR1 LGHDT and CDR2 YNNKEL come from the germline V gene (reference sequence). There are 14 residues in the CDR3. CDR3 protein: CASSGTRGSNEQFF. The DNA for the CDR3 is TGTGCCAGCAGCGGGACACGGGGATCCAATGAGCAGTTCTTC.

V and J are TRBV6-4 and TRBJ1-6, with D possibly TRBD1 on 5 matching bases. Germline assignment: CDR1 MRHNA and CDR2 SNTAGT. This CDR3 comprises 15 residues. V was trimmed by 0 bases and J by 7 bases, leaving 10 bases between them. As DNA, the CDR3 is TGTGCCAGCAGTGACTCGAACAGGCCCAATTCACCCCTCCACTTT. It translates to CASSDSNRPNSPLHF.

This clonotype appeared once. The chain joins TRBV5-4 to TRBJ2-1; TRBD2 matches 11 bases. Losses at the gene ends were 7 bases for V and 5 bases for J; bases not matched to a gene: 8. Germline V gene data show CDR1 as SGHNT and CDR2 as YYREEE (reference sequence). The CDR3 has 15 residues. The CDR3 DNA sequence: TGTGCCAGCGCTCGGGGGACTAGCGGAAACAATGAGCAGTTCTTC. Encoded protein: CASARGTSGNNEQFF.

This clonotype was seen repeatedly, ten times or more. This chain joins TRBV7-2 and TRBJ2-7, with 7 bases lining up with TRBD2. The V and J ends lost 0 bases and 4 bases, in that order; junction bases with no gene match: 0. Germline values: CDR1 SGHTA, CDR2 FQGNSA. The CDR3 is made up of 13 amino acids. CDR3 nucleotide sequence: TGTGCCAGCAGCTTAGCGGGAGGGTACGAGCAGTACGTC. It codes for CASSLAGGYEQYV.

J is TRBJ2-3 and V is TRBV28, with TRBD1 matching 7 bases. CDR1 and CDR2 (germline): MDHEN, SYDVKM. This CDR3 is built from 14 residues. The junction had 7 bases not matched to a gene; V was cut back by 7 bases and J by 3 bases. The DNA of the CDR3 is TGTGCCAGCACCTACCCAGGGGGTACAGATACGCAGTATTTT. It specifies CASTYPGGTDTQYF.

This chain joins TRBV7-9 and TRBJ2-1; possible D gene TRBD2, 5 bases. Trimming pared 2 bases from V and 12 bases from J, leaving 14 bases between. The CDR3 runs 13 residues. Germline CDR1 is SEHNR and CDR2 is FQNEAQ (reference sequence). The CDR3 is CASSLSRGGGQFF. In nucleotides, the CDR3 is TGTGCCAGCAGCTTATCGCGAGGAGGAGGGCAGTTCTTC.

This clonotype was observed many times. CDR3: CASSPSRDSNQPQHF. CDR3 bases: TGTGCCAGCAGCCCTTCCCGCGATAGCAATCAGCCCCAGCATTTT. The chain recombines TRBV7-6 with TRBJ1-5; D is undetermined. Trimming stripped 5 bases from V and 0 bases from J, with 11 bases between. The V gene's germline CDR1 is SGHVS and CDR2 FNYEAQ. The CDR3 contains 15 residues.

This clonotype was observed a handful of times. The chain combines TRBV7-9 with TRBJ2-1, with TRBD2 identical over 7 bases. Looked up from germline, CDR1 is SEHNR and CDR2 is FQNEAQ (reference sequence). The J segment lost 4 bases and the V segment lost 2 bases, leaving 5 bases of the junction unmatched. The CDR3 has 15 residues. The DNA of the CDR3 is TGTGCCAGCAGCTTAATTCTAGCGGAATACAATGAGCAGTTCTTC. Protein: CASSLILAEYNEQFF.

The V and J genes are TRBV11-2 and TRBJ2-1; 8 positions agree with TRBD2. The CDR3 extends over 17 amino acids. Germline CDR1 is SGHAT and CDR2 is FQNNGV. V gave up 1 base and J gave up 0 bases; unmatched junction bases: 5. The CDR3 sequence: CASSLGLREVSYNEQFF. The CDR3 bases are TGTGCCAGCAGCTTAGGCTTGCGGGAGGTCTCCTACAATGAGCAGTTCTTC. The variable domain in full, with the rest retrieved from reference TRBV11-2 and TRBJ2-1, is EAGVAQSPRYKIIEKRQSVAFWCNPISGHATLYWYQQILGQGPKLLIQFQNNGVVDDSQLPKDRFSAERLKGVDSTLKIQPAKLEDSAVYLCASSLGLREVSYNEQFFGPGTRLTVL.

On this clonotype itself: A read error is possible here, since a much larger clone lies one base away. CDR3: CASSSPAVAYEQYF. DNA of the CDR3: TGTGCCAGCAGCTCACCCGCTGTGGCCTACGAGCAGTACTTC. The J gene is TRBJ2-7, the V gene TRBV11-1; D unresolved. CDR3 size: 14 residues. Between the trimmed V and J ends, which lost 4 bases and 2 bases, there was a span of 12 bases. CDR1 and CDR2 from the germline V gene are SGHAT and FQDESV (reference sequence).

This clonotype was recorded a few times. The chain links TRBV6-8 to TRBJ2-5, with 9 bases that match TRBD2. V shed 6 bases and J 5 bases; nucleotides not matched to a gene: 13. In germline, CDR1 is MNHGY, CDR2 SAAAGT. The CDR3 contains 16 residues. The CDR3 sequence: CASSPGTSNYLETQYF. Here the CDR3 DNA reads TGTGCCAGCAGCCCCGGGACTAGCAATTACTTGGAGACCCAGTACTTC.

This clonotype showed up just a few times. The chain has TRBV7-7 and TRBJ2-2; D call uncertain. Germline-derived CDR1 and CDR2 are SSHAT and FNYEAQ (reference sequence). The CDR3 runs 15 residues. V was cut by 7 bases and J by 5 bases, with 17 bases left in between. The CDR3 loop reads CASTPYEEFTGELFF. CDR3 DNA: TGTGCCAGCACCCCTTACGAGGAGTTTACCGGGGAGCTGTTTTTT.